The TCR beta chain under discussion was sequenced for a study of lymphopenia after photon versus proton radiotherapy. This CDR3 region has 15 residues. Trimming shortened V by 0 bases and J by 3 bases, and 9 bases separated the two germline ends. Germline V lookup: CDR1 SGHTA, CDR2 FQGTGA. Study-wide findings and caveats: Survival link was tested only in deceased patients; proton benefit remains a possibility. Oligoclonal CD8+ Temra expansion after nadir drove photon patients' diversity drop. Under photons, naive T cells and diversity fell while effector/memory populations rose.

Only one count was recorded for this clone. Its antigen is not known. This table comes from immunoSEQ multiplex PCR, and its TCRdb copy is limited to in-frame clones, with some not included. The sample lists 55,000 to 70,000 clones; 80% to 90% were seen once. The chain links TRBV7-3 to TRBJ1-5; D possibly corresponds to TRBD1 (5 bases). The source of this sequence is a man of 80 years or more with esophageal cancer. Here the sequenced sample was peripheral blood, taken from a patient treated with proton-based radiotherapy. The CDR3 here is CASSLTAGLNQPQHF. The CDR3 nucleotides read TGTGCCAGCAGCTTAACCGCAGGGCTCAATCAGCCCCAGCATTTT.